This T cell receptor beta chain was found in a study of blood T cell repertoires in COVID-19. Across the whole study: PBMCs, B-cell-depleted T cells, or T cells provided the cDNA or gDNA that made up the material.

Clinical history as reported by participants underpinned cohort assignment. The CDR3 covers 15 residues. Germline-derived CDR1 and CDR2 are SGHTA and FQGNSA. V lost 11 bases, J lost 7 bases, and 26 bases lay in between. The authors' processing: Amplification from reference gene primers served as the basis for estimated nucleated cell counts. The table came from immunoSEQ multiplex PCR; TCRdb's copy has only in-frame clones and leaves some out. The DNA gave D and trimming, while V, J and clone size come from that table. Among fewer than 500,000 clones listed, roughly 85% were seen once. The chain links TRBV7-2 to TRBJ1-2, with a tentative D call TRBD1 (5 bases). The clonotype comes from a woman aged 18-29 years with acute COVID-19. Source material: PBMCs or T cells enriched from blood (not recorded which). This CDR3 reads CAELRASGPGFGYTF. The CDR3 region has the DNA TGTGCCGAGCTTAGAGCGTCAGGGCCGGGTTTTGGCTACACCTTC.